This paragraph reports one T cell receptor (beta chain). What it recognizes is unknown. The sample holds other DNA sequences that translate to the same CDR3. V was pared by 8 bases and J by 5 bases, with 7 bases of the junction left unmatched. The CDR3 length is 15 residues. Germline V gene data show CDR1 as MNHNS and CDR2 as SASEGT. Only in-frame clones appear in the TCRdb table, and some are missing; sequencing was by immunoSEQ multiplex PCR. The table lists a few hundred thousand clones, about 69% of them singletons. Among the donors, all were Caucasian adults who lived in Nashville, Tennessee. The data were taken from a study of shared clonotypes between healthy human individuals. General study findings and limits: A small donor pool kept down the genetic and exposure-history diversity that was represented. An anticipated effect of sequencing depth on clonotype sharing among donors was recognized.

The specimen was memory CD4+ T cells sorted from blood. The subset here: CD45RA-negative fraction. The TCR was taken from a man aged 25 to 40 in good health. The rearrangement links TRBV6-1 to TRBJ2-5; 14 nucleotides match TRBD2. This CDR3 is CASRLAGGPGETQYF. CDR3 nucleotide sequence: TGTGCCAGCCGACTAGCGGGAGGGCCAGGGGAGACCCAGTACTTC.